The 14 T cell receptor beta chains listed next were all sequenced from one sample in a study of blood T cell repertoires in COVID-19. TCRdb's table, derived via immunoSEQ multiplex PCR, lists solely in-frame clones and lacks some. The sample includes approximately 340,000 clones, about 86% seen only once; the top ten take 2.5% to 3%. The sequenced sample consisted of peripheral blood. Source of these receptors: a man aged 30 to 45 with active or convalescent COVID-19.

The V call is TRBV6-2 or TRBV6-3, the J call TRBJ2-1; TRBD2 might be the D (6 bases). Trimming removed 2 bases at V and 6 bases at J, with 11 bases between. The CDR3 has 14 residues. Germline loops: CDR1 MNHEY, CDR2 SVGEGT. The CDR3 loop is CASSYPGRSNEQFF. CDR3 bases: TGTGCCAGCAGTTACCCCGGGAGAAGCAATGAGCAGTTCTTC.

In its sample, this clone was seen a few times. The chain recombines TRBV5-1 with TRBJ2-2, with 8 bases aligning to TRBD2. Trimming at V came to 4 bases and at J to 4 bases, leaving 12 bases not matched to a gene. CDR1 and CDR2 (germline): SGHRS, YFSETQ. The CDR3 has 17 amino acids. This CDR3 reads CASSVNRGGPGTGELFF. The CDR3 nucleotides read TGCGCCAGCAGCGTGAATCGGGGGGGCCCGGGCACCGGGGAGCTGTTTTTT.

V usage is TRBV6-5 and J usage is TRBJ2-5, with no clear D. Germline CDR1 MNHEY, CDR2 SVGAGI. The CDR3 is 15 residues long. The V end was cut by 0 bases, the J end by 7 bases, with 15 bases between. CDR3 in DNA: TGTGCCAGCAGTTACTCTCTAGATCCTCTTTGGACCCAGTACTTC. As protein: CASSYSLDPLWTQYF.

The CDR3 is CASSPEGGRGNEQYF. CDR3 DNA: TGTGCCAGCAGCCCAGAGGGGGGCAGGGGGAACGAGCAGTACTTC. V usage is TRBV11-2 and J usage is TRBJ2-7; the D gene is possibly TRBD1 (7 bases). V shed 5 bases and J shed 5 bases, with 19 bases lying between them. The germline V gene has CDR1 SGHAT and CDR2 FQNNGV. The CDR3 covers 15 residues.

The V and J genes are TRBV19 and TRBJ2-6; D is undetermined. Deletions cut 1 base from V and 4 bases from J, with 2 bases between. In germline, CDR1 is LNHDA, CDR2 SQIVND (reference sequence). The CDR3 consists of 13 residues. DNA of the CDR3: TGTGCCAGTAGTATAGCAGGGGCCAACGTCCTGACTTTC. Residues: CASSIAGANVLTF.

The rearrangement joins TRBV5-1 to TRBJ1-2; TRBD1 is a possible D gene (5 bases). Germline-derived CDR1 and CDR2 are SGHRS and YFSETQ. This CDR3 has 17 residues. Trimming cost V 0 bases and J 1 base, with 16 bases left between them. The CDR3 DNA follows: TGCGCCAGCAGCTTGGAGGGGTCTTCAGTGCGTAACTATGGCTACACCTTC. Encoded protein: CASSLEGSSVRNYGYTF.

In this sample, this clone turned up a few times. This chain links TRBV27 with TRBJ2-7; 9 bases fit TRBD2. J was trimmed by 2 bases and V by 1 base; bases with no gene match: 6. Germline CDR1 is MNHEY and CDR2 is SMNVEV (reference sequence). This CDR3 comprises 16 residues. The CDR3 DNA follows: TGTGCCAGCAGTTTATTCGCTAGCGGGACTCCCTACGAGCAGTACTTC. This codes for CASSLFASGTPYEQYF.

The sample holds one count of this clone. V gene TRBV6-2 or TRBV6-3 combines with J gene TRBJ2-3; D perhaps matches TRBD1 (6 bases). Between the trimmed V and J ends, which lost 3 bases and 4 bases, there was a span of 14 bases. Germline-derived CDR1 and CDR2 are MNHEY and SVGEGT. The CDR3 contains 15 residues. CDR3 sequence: CASSYGDTSSDTQYF. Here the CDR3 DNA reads TGTGCCAGCAGTTATGGGGACACCTCGTCAGATACGCAGTATTTT.

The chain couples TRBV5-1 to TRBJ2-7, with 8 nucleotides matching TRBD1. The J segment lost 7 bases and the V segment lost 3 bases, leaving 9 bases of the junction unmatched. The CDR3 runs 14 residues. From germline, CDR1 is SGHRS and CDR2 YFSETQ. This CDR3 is CASSYNRQGSEQYF. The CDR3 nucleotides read TGCGCCAGCAGCTACAATAGACAGGGGAGTGAGCAGTACTTC.

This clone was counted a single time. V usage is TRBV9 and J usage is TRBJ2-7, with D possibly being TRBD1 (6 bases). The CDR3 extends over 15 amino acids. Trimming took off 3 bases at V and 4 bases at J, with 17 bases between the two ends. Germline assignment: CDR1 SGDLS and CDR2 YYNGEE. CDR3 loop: CASSGDRKSPYEQYF. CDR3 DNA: TGTGCCAGCAGCGGTGACAGGAAAAGTCCTTACGAGCAGTACTTC.

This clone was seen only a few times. CDR3 sequence (DNA): TGTGCCAGCACCGGCTTGGCGGAAGGCTACACCTTC. Protein sequence: CASTGLAEGYTF. V usage is TRBV7-9 and J usage is TRBJ1-2, with D unresolved. Germline assignment: CDR1 SEHNR and CDR2 FQNEAQ (reference sequence). The CDR3 spans 12 residues. V was cut by 7 bases and J by 8 bases, with 14 bases left in between.

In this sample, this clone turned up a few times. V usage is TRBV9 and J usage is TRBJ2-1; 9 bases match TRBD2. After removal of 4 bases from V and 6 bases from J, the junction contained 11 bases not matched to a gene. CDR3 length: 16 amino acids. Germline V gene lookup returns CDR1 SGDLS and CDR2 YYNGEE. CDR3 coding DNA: TGTGCCAGCAGCCTTTCCCCGGGACTAGCCCGCAATGAGCAGTTCTTC. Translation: CASSLSPGLARNEQFF.

The CDR3 spells CASSAGQGAEAFF. DNA for the CDR3: TGTGCCAGCAGCGCCGGACAGGGGGCGGAAGCTTTCTTT. The gene calls are TRBV9 and TRBJ1-1, with 11 bases identical to TRBD1. This CDR3 region has 13 residues. Losses at the gene ends were 3 bases for V and 8 bases for J; bases not matched to a gene: 3. In germline, CDR1 is SGDLS, CDR2 YYNGEE.

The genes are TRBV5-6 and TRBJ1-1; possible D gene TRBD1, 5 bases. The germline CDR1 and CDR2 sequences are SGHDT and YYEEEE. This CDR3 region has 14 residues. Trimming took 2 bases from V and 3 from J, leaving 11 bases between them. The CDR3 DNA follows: TGTGCCAGCAGCTTCAGGGTTATGGACACTGAAGCTTTCTTT. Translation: CASSFRVMDTEAFF.